This TCR beta chain was retrieved from a study of blood T cells in healthy people across ages. The CDR3 is made up of 15 amino acids. The J segment lost 4 bases and the V segment lost 0 bases, leaving 5 bases of the junction unmatched. Germline V gene sequence: CDR1 SGDLS, CDR2 YYNGEE. As regards this clonotype: A read error may be the cause here, since a much bigger clone is one base away.

Through a sample-barcoded 5' primer and a J-beta primer mix, a second PCR was run for roughly 6 to 12 cycles. TCRdb itself ran the 5' RACE reads through MiXCR, one entry per CDR3 protein. The sample holds roughly 800,000 distinct CDR3 sequences, over 45% seen once. This sequence originates from a man aged 25-45 years in good health. The source material was blood. V is TRBV9 and J is TRBJ2-7, with 9 nucleotides matching TRBD1. For the CDR3, the DNA is TGTGCCAGCAGCGTAGGACAGGGGGTGAGTTACGAGCAGTACTTC. Amino acids: CASSVGQGVSYEQYF.